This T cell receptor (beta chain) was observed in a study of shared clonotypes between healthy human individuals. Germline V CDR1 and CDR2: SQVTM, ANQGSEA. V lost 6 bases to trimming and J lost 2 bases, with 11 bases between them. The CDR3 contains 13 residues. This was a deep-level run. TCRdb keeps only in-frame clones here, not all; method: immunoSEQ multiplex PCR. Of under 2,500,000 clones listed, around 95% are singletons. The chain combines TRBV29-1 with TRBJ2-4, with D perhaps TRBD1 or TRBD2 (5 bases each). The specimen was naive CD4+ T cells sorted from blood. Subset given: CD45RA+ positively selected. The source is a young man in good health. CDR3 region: CSVGDVSKNIQYF. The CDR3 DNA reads TGCAGCGTGGGGGACGTGTCCAAAAACATTCAGTACTTC.